These T cell receptor beta chains were read from a single sample in a study of cytomegalovirus exposure and HLA in healthy donors. Generated by immunoSEQ multiplex PCR, the TCRdb table keeps only in-frame clones and is missing some. The sample has over 150,000 clones, 68% seen once. Sequenced: PBMCs. Receptors were obtained from a man aged 50-59 years in good health and CMV-seronegative. The CDR3 runs from the conserved cysteine through the conserved F or W. Fields, in order: clone size, D gene, J gene, V gene, CDR3 DNA, CDR3 protein. The D gene is left open where the match is weak. Not all rows give a size; the values are once, few, many and, for expanded clones, a class.

- | - | TRBJ2-1 | TRBV10-1 | TGCGCCAGCAGTGGGAGGGTATCGCGGCAATGGGGTGAGCAGTTCTTC | CASSGRVSRQWGEQFF
once | TRBD2 | TRBJ2-1 | TRBV5-4 | TGTGCCAGCAGCTCAGAGGGGACTAGCGGCTACAATGAGCAGTTCTTC | CASSSEGTSGYNEQFF
- | TRBD2 | TRBJ2-1 | TRBV5-6 | TGTGCCAGCAGCGGTGGACTAGCGGGGGGTCATGAGCAGTTCTTC | CASSGGLAGGHEQFF
- | - | TRBJ2-1 | TRBV4-2 | TGTGCCAGCAGCCAAGTCGGCAGGGTCGGCTTCAATGAGCAGTTCTTC | CASSQVGRVGFNEQFF
- | - | TRBJ2-7 | TRBV29-1 | TGCAGCGTGGCAAGGGGAACTGGTTCCTACGAGCAGTACTTC | CSVARGTGSYEQYF
- | TRBD1 | TRBJ1-2 | TRBV2 | TGTGCGACAGGGGACTATGGCTACACCTTC | CATGDYGYTF
- | - | TRBJ1-2 | TRBV7-9 | TGTGCCAGCAGCTCAAGGAGCGGGACCCTAGCCGGCTACACCTTC | CASSSRSGTLAGYTF
- | - | TRBJ2-2 | TRBV4-3 | TGCGCCAGCAGCCAAGATAGGGGGAACACCGGGGAGCTGTTTTTT | CASSQDRGNTGELFF
- | - | TRBJ2-2 | TRBV6-5 | TGTGCCAGCAGCGGGGGAGCCGGGGAGCTGTTTTTT | CASSGGAGELFF
- | - | TRBJ1-5 | TRBV6-1 | TGTGCCAGCAGTGAACAATGGGGGGGTGAGGTCCAGCCCCAGCATTTT | CASSEQWGGEVQPQHF
few | TRBD2 | TRBJ2-3 | TRBV19 | TGTGCCAGTAGTATAATACTAGCGACTAGCACAGATACGCAGTATTTT | CASSIILATSTDTQYF
- | TRBD1 | TRBJ2-7 | TRBV4-3 | TGCGCCAGCAGCCAAGCCCCCGGGACAGGGGGCTACGAGCAGTACTTC | CASSQAPGTGGYEQYF
- | TRBD1 | TRBJ1-2 | TRBV6-1 | TGTGCCAGCAGTGCGGCCGGGACAGGGGACTATGGCTACACCTTC | CASSAAGTGDYGYTF
- | TRBD2 | TRBJ2-1 | TRBV27 | TGTGCCAGCAGCCTGACTAGCGCCAATGAGCAGTTCTTC | CASSLTSANEQFF
- | TRBD1 | TRBJ1-6 | TRBV5-1 | TGCGCCAGCAGCTTCTACGGACAGGGCGCTAATTCACCCCTCCACTTT | CASSFYGQGANSPLHF
- | TRBD1 | TRBJ2-6 | TRBV15 | TGTGCCACCAGCAGATACTCGGACAGGGGGCGAGCTGGGGCCAACGTCCTGACTTTC | CATSRYSDRGRAGANVLTF
- | - | TRBJ2-3 | TRBV5-1 | TGCGCCAGCAGCTTGGTTACAGGATACGTTAGCACAGATACGCAGTATTTT | CASSLVTGYVSTDTQYF
few | TRBD1 | TRBJ1-1 | TRBV7-9 | TGTGCCAGCAGCTTTTTTACAGGGGGGTTGGTCACTGAAGCTTTCTTT | CASSFFTGGLVTEAFF
- | TRBD1 | TRBJ1-5 | TRBV19 | TGTGCCAGTAGTATTGGCGGACAGGGTGATCAGCCCCAGCATTTT | CASSIGGQGDQPQHF
- | - | TRBJ2-1 | TRBV2 | TGTGCCAGCAGTGAAGACTCCCGGGGAGGTGAGCAGTTCTTC | CASSEDSRGGEQFF
- | TRBD2 | TRBJ2-6 | TRBV23-1 | TGCGCCAGCAGTGAGTGGGGGGGTGTAGGTTCCCGCTCATCTGGGGCCAACGTCCTGACTTTC | CASSEWGGVGSRSSGANVLTF
once | TRBD1 | TRBJ1-1 | TRBV7-2 | TGTGCCAGCAGCTGGGACAGGGAGGCTGAAGCTTTCTTT | CASSWDREAEAFF
- | TRBD2 | TRBJ2-1 | TRBV7-2 | TGTGCCAGCAGAGGGGGGACTAGCGGGGGGAGGAATGAGCAGTTCTTC | CASRGGTSGGRNEQFF
few | TRBD1 | TRBJ2-7 | TRBV9 | TGTGCCAGCAGCGTAGGAGACAGGGCCGCCTACGAGCAGTACTTC | CASSVGDRAAYEQYF
few | TRBD1 | TRBJ2-1 | TRBV5-1 | TGCGCCAGCAGCGCTACAGGGGGCTCCTACAATGAGCAGTTCTTC | CASSATGGSYNEQFF
- | - | TRBJ1-5 | TRBV5-4 | TGTGCCAGCAGCTTGGGAGGGAACAATCAGCCCCAGCATTTT | CASSLGGNNQPQHF
- | TRBD1 | TRBJ1-5 | TRBV28 | TGTGCCAGCATCCCCGTTGGGACAGGGGTTCAGCCCCAGCATTTT | CASIPVGTGVQPQHF
- | - | TRBJ1-4 | TRBV6-5 | TGTGCCAGCAGTCCCGACAGAAGTCTCGAAAAACTGTTTTTT | CASSPDRSLEKLFF
- | - | TRBJ1-6 | TRBV6-1 | TGTGCCAGCTTACAGAGATTGGAAAATTCACCCCTCCACTTT | CASLQRLENSPLHF
- | - | TRBJ1-2 | TRBV6-1 | TGTGCCAGCAGTACAGTGACAGGAGACTATGGCTACACCTTC | CASSTVTGDYGYTF
- | - | TRBJ1-5 | TRBV28 | TGTGCCAGCATGCTATCCGGGGATCAGCCCCAGCATTTT | CASMLSGDQPQHF
- | - | TRBJ2-2 | TRBV5-4 | TGTGCCAGCAGCTTGGTTTCACAGGACTACGGCAGGGAGCTGTTTTTT | CASSLVSQDYGRELFF
- | - | TRBJ1-1 | TRBV7-3 | TGTGCCAGCAGCTTACGGCAAGGGAGCACTGAAGCTTTCTTT | CASSLRQGSTEAFF
- | TRBD2 | TRBJ2-3 | TRBV7-9 | TGTGCCAGCAGCTTACATGGCGGGGGGGCGGGAGATACGCAGTATTTT | CASSLHGGGAGDTQYF
- | - | TRBJ2-2 | TRBV5-1 | TGCGCCAGCAGCTTCAGCACCGGGGAGCTGTTTTTT | CASSFSTGELFF
- | TRBD2 | TRBJ2-7 | TRBV2 | TGTGCCAGCAGTCCCAAGGTAGCGGGGGCCTACGAGCAGTACTTC | CASSPKVAGAYEQYF
- | TRBD1 | TRBJ2-1 | TRBV7-9 | TGTGCCAGCAGCTTAGAGGGACAGTTCTACAATGAGCAGTTCTTC | CASSLEGQFYNEQFF
- | - | TRBJ1-6 | TRBV6-1 | TGTGCCAGCAGTGAGTTACAGGGTGGTTCACCCCTCCACTTT | CASSELQGGSPLHF
- | TRBD1 | TRBJ2-7 | TRBV7-6 | TGTGCCAGCAGCGAGCCAGGACAGGGTACCTACGAGCAGTACTTC | CASSEPGQGTYEQYF
few | TRBD1 | TRBJ2-3 | TRBV5-6 | TGTGCCAGCAGCGTGACAGGGACCTATACGCAGTATTTT | CASSVTGTYTQYF
few | TRBD1 | TRBJ1-2 | TRBV5-1 | TGCGCCAGCAGCCCGGACAGGGGGTCGGATGGCTACACCTTC | CASSPDRGSDGYTF
once | TRBD1 | TRBJ2-3 | TRBV6-1 | TGTGCCAGCACCCGGAGGACAGGCAGTGCGGATACGCAGTATTTT | CASTRRTGSADTQYF